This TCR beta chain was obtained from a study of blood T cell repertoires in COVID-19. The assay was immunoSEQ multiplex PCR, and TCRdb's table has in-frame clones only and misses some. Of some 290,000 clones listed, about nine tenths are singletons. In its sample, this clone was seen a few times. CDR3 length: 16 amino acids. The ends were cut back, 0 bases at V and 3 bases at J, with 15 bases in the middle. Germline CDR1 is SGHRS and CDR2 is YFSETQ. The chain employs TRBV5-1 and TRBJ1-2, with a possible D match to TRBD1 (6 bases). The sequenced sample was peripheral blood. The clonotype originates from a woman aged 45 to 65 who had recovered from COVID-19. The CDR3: CASSLGRTGFHYGYTF. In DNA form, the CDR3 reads TGCGCCAGCAGCTTGGGGCGCACAGGGTTTCACTATGGCTACACCTTC.